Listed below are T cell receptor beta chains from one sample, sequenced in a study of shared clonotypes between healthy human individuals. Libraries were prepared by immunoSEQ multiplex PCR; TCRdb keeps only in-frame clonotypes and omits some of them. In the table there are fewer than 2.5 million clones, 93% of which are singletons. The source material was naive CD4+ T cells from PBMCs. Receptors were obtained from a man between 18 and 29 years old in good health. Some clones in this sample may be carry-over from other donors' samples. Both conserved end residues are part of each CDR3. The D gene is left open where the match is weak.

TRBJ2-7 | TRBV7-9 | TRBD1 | CASSSGQGARYYEQYF | TGTGCCAGCAGCTCGGGACAGGGGGCGCGGTACTACGAGCAGTACTTC
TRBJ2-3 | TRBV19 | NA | CASSSHPDTQYF | TGTGCCAGTAGTAGTCATCCAGATACGCAGTATTTT
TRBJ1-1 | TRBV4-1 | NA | CASSQDRRNTEAFF | TGCGCCAGCAGCCAAGACCGACGGAACACTGAAGCTTTCTTT
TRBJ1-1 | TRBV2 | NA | CASRVKWETEAFF | TGTGCCAGCAGGGTGAAATGGGAAACTGAAGCTTTCTTT
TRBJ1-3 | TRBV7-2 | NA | CASSLRVVYSGNTIYF | TGTGCCAGCAGCCTACGGGTGGTCTACTCTGGAAACACCATATATTTT
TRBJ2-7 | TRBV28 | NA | CASSLYGAPQPHF | TGTGCCAGCAGTCTGTACGGAGCTCCCCAGCCCCACTTC
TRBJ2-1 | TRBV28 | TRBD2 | CASSSPSGAYNEQFF | TGTGCCAGCAGTTCCCCTAGCGGGGCCTACAATGAGCAGTTCTTC
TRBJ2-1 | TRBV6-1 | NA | CASSRVRLAPNEQFF | TGTGCCAGCAGTAGGGTGCGCCTAGCACCCAATGAGCAGTTCTTC
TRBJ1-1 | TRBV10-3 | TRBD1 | CAISEFLPTGAGAEAFF | TGTGCCATCAGTGAATTCCTACCGACAGGGGCTGGGGCTGAAGCTTTCTTT
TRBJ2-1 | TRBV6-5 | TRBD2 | CASSRSGLPYNEQFF | TGTGCCAGCAGTCGATCGGGACTACCTTACAATGAGCAGTTCTTC
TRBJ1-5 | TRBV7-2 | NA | CASSLPGGGNQPQHF | TGTGCCAGCAGCTTACCGGGGGGCGGTAATCAGCCCCAGCATTTT
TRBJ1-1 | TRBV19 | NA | CASSIALGGTEAFF | TGTGCCAGTAGTATAGCTCTGGGCGGGACTGAAGCTTTCTTT
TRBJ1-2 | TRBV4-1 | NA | CASSQDDRAGGTF | TGCGCCAGCAGCCAAGATGACCGGGCCGGCGGCACCTTC
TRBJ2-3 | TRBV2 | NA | CASSEAWDTQYF | TGTGCCAGCAGTGAGGCCTGGGATACGCAGTATTTT
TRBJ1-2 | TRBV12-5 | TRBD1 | CASGFTGGAYGYTF | TGTGCTAGTGGTTTTACAGGGGGCGCTTATGGCTACACCTTC
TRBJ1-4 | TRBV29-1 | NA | CSVFMTGGNEKLFF | TGCAGCGTTTTCATGACAGGCGGGAATGAAAAACTGTTTTTT
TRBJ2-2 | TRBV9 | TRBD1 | CASSTRAGTGITGELFF | TGTGCCAGCAGCACCCGAGCCGGGACAGGGATCACCGGGGAGCTGTTTTTT
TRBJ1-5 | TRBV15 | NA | CATSGAPSRASQPQHF | TGTGCCACCAGCGGAGCCCCGAGCAGGGCTTCCCAGCCCCAGCATTTT
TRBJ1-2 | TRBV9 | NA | CASSLGPEGSGYGYTF | TGTGCCAGCAGCTTAGGCCCCGAGGGTTCGGGCTATGGCTACACCTTC
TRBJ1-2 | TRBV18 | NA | CASSPLTTVPRQNYGYTF | TGTGCCAGCTCACCCCTTACCACAGTCCCCAGGCAAAACTATGGCTACACCTTC